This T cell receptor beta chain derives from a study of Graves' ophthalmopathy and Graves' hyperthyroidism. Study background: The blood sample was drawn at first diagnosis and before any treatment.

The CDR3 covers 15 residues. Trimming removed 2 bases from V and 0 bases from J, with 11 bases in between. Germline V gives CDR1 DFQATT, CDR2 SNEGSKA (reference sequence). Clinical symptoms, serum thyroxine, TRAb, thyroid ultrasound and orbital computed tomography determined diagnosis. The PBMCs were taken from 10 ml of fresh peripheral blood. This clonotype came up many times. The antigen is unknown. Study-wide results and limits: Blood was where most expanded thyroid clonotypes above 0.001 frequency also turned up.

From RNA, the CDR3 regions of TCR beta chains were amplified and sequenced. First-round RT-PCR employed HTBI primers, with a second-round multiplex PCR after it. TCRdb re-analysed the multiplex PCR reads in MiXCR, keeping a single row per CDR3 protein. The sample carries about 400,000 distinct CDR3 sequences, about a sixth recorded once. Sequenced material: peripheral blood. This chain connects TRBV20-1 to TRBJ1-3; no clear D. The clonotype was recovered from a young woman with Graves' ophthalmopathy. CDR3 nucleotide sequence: TGCAGTGCTAGATCCGACCTAGTCTCTGGAAACACCATATATTTT. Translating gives CSARSDLVSGNTIYF.